These 30 T cell receptor beta chains originate from one sample sequenced in a study of T cell repertoires in ileal Crohn's disease. Measured with immunoSEQ multiplex PCR; TCRdb has only the in-frame clones, and not every one. The top ten hold roughly 18% of the sample, which has about 14,000 clones, around four fifths seen once. Sample: ileal tissue. The receptors shown here come from an adult with Crohn's disease.

The chain combines TRBV7-9 with TRBJ2-1, with TRBD1 identical over 9 bases. V lost 1 base, J lost 9 bases, and 7 bases stayed unmatched. Germline loops: CDR1 SEHNR, CDR2 FQNEAQ (reference sequence). The CDR3 sequence is 15 residues long. CDR3 coding DNA: TGTGCCAGCAGCTTAGTGGACAGGGGACGGGGTGAGCAGTTCTTC. It encodes CASSLVDRGRGEQFF.

V is TRBV19 and J is TRBJ2-2; D remains unclear. The CDR3 runs 16 residues. Trimming shortened V by 8 bases and J by 7 bases, and 23 bases separated the two germline ends. Germline CDR1 reads LNHDA; CDR2 reads SQIVND (reference sequence). The CDR3 loop reads CASAAGKKPSIGELFF. The CDR3, as DNA: TGTGCCAGTGCGGCCGGTAAGAAACCCTCGATCGGGGAGCTGTTTTTT.

The genes are TRBV7-3 and TRBJ1-2; D not resolved. V shed 5 bases and J shed 8 bases, with 15 bases lying between them. The germline V gene has CDR1 SGHTA and CDR2 FQGTGA. This CDR3 is built from 13 residues. CDR3 in amino acids: CASSAGGGIGYTF. The CDR3 region has the DNA TGTGCCAGCAGCGCAGGAGGAGGGATCGGCTACACCTTC.

The table lists this clone with a count of one. The V gene is TRBV2, the J gene TRBJ2-7; D might be TRBD1 (6 bases). This CDR3 contains 16 residues. Trimming took 6 bases from V and 0 from J, leaving 18 bases between them. The germline gives CDR1 SNHLY, CDR2 FYNNEI. The CDR3 protein is CASRGNRDGPSYEQYF. The CDR3 coding sequence is TGTGCCAGCAGAGGGAACAGGGACGGTCCCTCCTACGAGCAGTACTTC.

In its sample, this clone was seen a few times. The chain employs TRBV7-9 and TRBJ1-4, with TRBD1 matching over 12 bases. CDR1 is SEHNR and CDR2 is FQNEAQ in the germline V gene (reference sequence). The V and J ends lost 7 bases and 8 bases, in that order; junction bases with no gene match: 8. The CDR3 is 15 residues long. The CDR3 DNA reads as TGTGCCAGCACCCCTCAGGGGACAGGGGGCGAAAAACTGTTTTTT. Protein: CASTPQGTGGEKLFF.

Only a few counts were recorded for this clone. The rearrangement uses TRBV11-2 and TRBJ1-1; D may be TRBD1 (5 bases). Germline lookup yields CDR1 SGHAT and CDR2 FQNNGV. Trimming cost V 3 bases and J 10 bases, with 15 bases left between them. This CDR3 contains 13 residues. The CDR3 nucleotides read TGTGCCAGCAGCTTCCGGTCCGCAGGGTTAGCTTTCTTT. It specifies CASSFRSAGLAFF.

The CDR3 sequence is CASRLDRGNNEQFF. The DNA for the CDR3 is TGTGCCAGCAGGCTGGACAGGGGCAACAATGAGCAGTTCTTC. This chain joins TRBV2 and TRBJ2-1; 9 bases fit TRBD1. The J segment lost 5 bases and the V segment lost 6 bases, leaving 5 bases of the junction unmatched. Germline CDR1 reads SNHLY; CDR2 reads FYNNEI. This CDR3 is built from 14 residues.

The chain joins TRBV15 to TRBJ1-1; D not resolved. From germline, CDR1 is LNHNV and CDR2 YYDKDF (reference sequence). This CDR3 region has 14 residues. V was clipped by 0 bases and J by 4 bases, with 9 bases between them. CDR3 loop: CATSRDLRVTEAFF. CDR3 in DNA: TGTGCCACCAGCAGAGATCTGAGGGTCACTGAAGCTTTCTTT.

This clone was counted a few times. This sequence joins TRBV7-9 and TRBJ1-5; the match to TRBD1 covers 8 bases. CDR3 length: 15 residues. Germline values: CDR1 SEHNR, CDR2 FQNEAQ (reference sequence). The trim removed 5 bases at V and 6 bases at J, leaving 9 bases unmatched. CDR3 loop: CASSPGQGVFQPQHF. The CDR3, as DNA: TGTGCCAGCAGCCCAGGACAGGGTGTTTTTCAGCCCCAGCATTTT.

The chain uses TRBV5-1 and TRBJ2-7, with D tentatively TRBD2 (6 bases). This CDR3 contains 16 residues. Trimming left V 1 base short and J 3 bases short, with 17 bases between. Germline V gene sequence: CDR1 SGHRS, CDR2 YFSETQ. Written as DNA, the CDR3 is TGCGCCAGCAGCTTGATCTGGCCGCAGGAGGGCTACGAGCAGTACTTC. Translating gives CASSLIWPQEGYEQYF.

The chain has TRBV2 and TRBJ2-5, with 9 bases fitting TRBD2. CDR1 is SNHLY and CDR2 is FYNNEI in the germline V gene. The V segment lost 5 bases and the J segment 10 bases; nucleotides outside the gene matches: 5. The CDR3 has 12 residues. The CDR3 spells CASSRLAGLQYF. DNA for the CDR3: TGTGCCAGCAGTCGGCTAGCGGGGCTCCAGTACTTC.

The chain uses TRBV5-1 and TRBJ2-6; TRBD1 matches at 12 bases. The V gene's germline CDR1 is SGHRS and CDR2 YFSETQ. CDR3 size: 18 residues. V gave up 4 bases and J gave up 2 bases; unmatched junction bases: 7. The CDR3 DNA reads as TGCGCCAGCAGCATCGGGACAGGGGGCTTGGCTGGGGCCAACGTCCTGACTTTC. Translation gives CASSIGTGGLAGANVLTF.

This rearrangement joins TRBV27 to TRBJ2-7; 7 bases line up with TRBD1. CDR3 length: 16 residues. V trimming: 2 bases; J trimming: 2 bases; junction bases outside the gene matches: 9. Germline CDR1 MNHEY, CDR2 SMNVEV (reference sequence). The CDR3 nucleotides read TGTGCCAGCAGTTTACGGAGAGGGGGCGTCGCCTACGAGCAGTACTTC. Translation gives CASSLRRGGVAYEQYF.

The chain combines TRBV25-1 with TRBJ2-1; 15 nucleotides match TRBD2. The trim removed 8 bases at V and 7 bases at J, leaving 3 bases unmatched. Per germline, CDR1 MGHDK and CDR2 SYGVNS. CDR3 length equals 14 residues. DNA of the CDR3: TGTGCCAGCGGACTAGCGGGGGGGCGAAATGAGCAGTTCTTC. Its translation is CASGLAGGRNEQFF.

This clone was seen a handful of times. V is TRBV5-4 and J is TRBJ2-4, with D possibly being TRBD1 (6 bases). V shed 4 bases and J shed 5 bases, with 16 bases lying between them. Germline assignment: CDR1 SGHNT and CDR2 YYREEE (reference sequence). This CDR3 contains 15 residues. The CDR3 nucleotides read TGTGCCAGCAGCCTAAAATTCGAGGGGGAAAACATTCAGTACTTC. Encoded protein: CASSLKFEGENIQYF. Filled out from reference TRBV5-4 and TRBJ2-4, the complete variable domain reads ETGVTQSPTHLIKTRGQQVTLRCSSQSGHNTVSWYQQALGQGPQFIFQYYREEENGRGNFPPRFSGLQFPNYSSELNVNALELDDSALYLCASSLKFEGENIQYFGAGTRLSVL.

V and J are TRBV7-2 and TRBJ2-5; 9 positions match TRBD1. The germline CDR1 and CDR2 sequences are SGHTA and FQGNSA. Unmatched junction bases numbered 12, after V lost 8 bases and J lost 2 bases. The CDR3 sequence is 16 residues long. The CDR3 reads CASSPGTGRGQETQYF. The DNA of the CDR3 is TGTGCCAGCTCCCCCGGGACAGGGAGGGGTCAAGAGACCCAGTACTTC.

The chain links TRBV7-2 to TRBJ2-1, with TRBD2 as a possible D gene (5 bases). The CDR3 consists of 15 residues. V was clipped by 5 bases and J by 8 bases, with 19 bases between them. Germline CDR1 reads SGHTA; CDR2 reads FQGNSA. The chain's CDR3 is CASSPSQFHGDEQFF. CDR3 in DNA: TGTGCCAGCAGCCCTAGCCAGTTTCATGGGGATGAGCAGTTCTTC.

The chain joins TRBV30 to TRBJ1-3; D ambiguous. This CDR3 region has 13 residues. Per germline, CDR1 GTSNPN and CDR2 SVGIG (reference sequence). V shed 1 base and J shed 9 bases, with 13 bases lying between them. The CDR3 sequence: CAWSGHGIATIYF. The CDR3 DNA is TGTGCCTGGAGTGGACATGGAATCGCCACCATATATTTT.

Only one count was recorded for this clone. The rearrangement joins TRBV23-1 to TRBJ2-7; possibly TRBD2 for D (5 bases). TRBV23-1 carries the ORF label, with uncertain function. V lost 11 bases, J lost 2 bases, and 16 bases lay in between. This CDR3 is built from 13 residues. CDR3 sequence (DNA): TGCGCCCGAACGGAGGATACTCCCTACGAGCAGTACTTC. Encoded protein: CARTEDTPYEQYF.

This sequence joins TRBV5-1 and TRBJ2-7, with 7 bases lining up with TRBD2. The V gene's germline CDR1 is SGHRS and CDR2 YFSETQ. V shed 0 bases, J shed 1 base, and the junction held 4 bases outside the gene matches. The CDR3 covers 15 residues. The CDR3 nucleotides are TGCGCCAGCAGCTTGGACCCGGGGGGTTCCTACGAGCAGTACTTC. Protein: CASSLDPGGSYEQYF.

The chain recombines TRBV4-1 with TRBJ2-3, with D possibly being TRBD2 (6 bases). The CDR3 has 15 residues. The germline V gene encodes CDR1 MGHRA and CDR2 YSYEKL. Trimming left V 8 bases short and J 0 bases short, with 15 bases between. The chain's CDR3 is CASASRDLSTDTQYF. The CDR3 nucleotides are TGCGCCAGCGCCTCCCGGGACTTAAGCACAGATACGCAGTATTTT.

The genes are TRBV5-1 and TRBJ2-5, with 7 bases lining up with TRBD1. The last part of the DNA fits TRBJ2-7 better; the J call may be wrong. Germline V lookup: CDR1 SGHRS, CDR2 YFSETQ. The CDR3 contains 18 residues. The CDR3 here is CASSPARGQSAQAYEQYF. CDR3 bases: TGCGCCAGCAGCCCGGCACGGGGACAGTCGGCTCAGGCCTACGAGCAGTACTTC.

The CDR3 loop reads CASSVGTSGRAGEQYF. In DNA form, the CDR3 reads TGTGCCAGCAGTGTTGGGACTAGCGGGAGGGCGGGGGAGCAGTACTTC. The gene calls are TRBV2 and TRBJ2-7, with 16 bases aligning to TRBD2. The CDR3 sequence is 16 residues long. V lost 4 bases and J lost 7; bases outside the gene matches: 7. Germline values: CDR1 SNHLY, CDR2 FYNNEI.

The gene calls are TRBV10-3 and TRBJ2-1; D unclear. Germline CDR1 ENHRY, CDR2 SYGVKD. The CDR3 is 12 residues long. V was cut by 6 bases and J by 12 bases, with 15 bases left in between. CDR3 amino acids: CAISFSDSGQFF. Written as DNA, the CDR3 is TGTGCCATCAGCTTCTCTGATTCGGGGCAGTTCTTC.

This clone was detected only once. V gene TRBV9 combines with J gene TRBJ2-7; 7 positions agree with TRBD1. Per germline, CDR1 SGDLS and CDR2 YYNGEE. This CDR3 is 14 amino acids long. The J segment lost 1 base and the V segment lost 1 base, leaving 2 bases of the junction unmatched. CDR3 sequence reads: CASSVTGASYEQYF. The DNA of the CDR3 is TGTGCCAGCAGCGTAACAGGGGCGTCCTACGAGCAGTACTTC.

The chain carries TRBV7-2 and TRBJ1-1, with D possibly being TRBD1 (6 bases). Between the trimmed V and J ends, which lost 5 bases and 2 bases, there was a span of 18 bases. Germline V CDR1 and CDR2: SGHTA, FQGNSA. This CDR3 has 16 residues. The CDR3 coding sequence is TGTGCCAGCAGCCCTCGACTTGACAGGACTAACACTGAAGCTTTCTTT. It is translated as CASSPRLDRTNTEAFF.

This clone was seen a handful of times. V usage is TRBV4-2 and J usage is TRBJ2-5; no firm D call. Per the germline V gene, CDR1 is LGHNA and CDR2 is YNFKEQ. V lost 0 bases and J lost 5, with 10 bases in between. There are 14 residues in the CDR3. CDR3 in DNA: TGTGCCAGCAGCCAAGAGCGGCCGGTTGAGACCCAGTACTTC. Its protein is CASSQERPVETQYF.

This rearrangement joins TRBV7-6 to TRBJ2-7, with 10 bases lining up with TRBD2. Trimming cost V 5 bases and J 1 base; bases outside gene matches: 8. Germline V CDR1 and CDR2: SGHVS, FNYEAQ. The CDR3 consists of 16 residues. CDR3 DNA: TGTGCCAGCAGCCCTACTAGCGGGATTTTGTCCTACGAGCAGTACTTC. Translating it yields CASSPTSGILSYEQYF.

This clone turned up a few times. The rearrangement joins TRBV7-3 to TRBJ2-2; D ambiguous. V lost 5 bases and J lost 2, with 6 bases in between. The V gene's germline CDR1 is SGHTA and CDR2 FQGTGA. The CDR3 has 13 residues. The CDR3 DNA is TGTGCCAGCAGCGTTAGCAACACCGGGGAGCTGTTTTTT. This codes for CASSVSNTGELFF.

The V call is TRBV11-3, the J call TRBJ1-3; 7 bases match TRBD1. The J segment lost 2 bases and the V segment lost 5 bases, leaving 0 bases of the junction unmatched. The CDR3 has 13 amino acids. Germline loops: CDR1 SGHNT, CDR2 YENEEA. The CDR3 DNA follows: TGTGCCAGCAGCCAGGGGGCTGGAAACACCATATATTTT. It yields the protein CASSQGAGNTIYF.